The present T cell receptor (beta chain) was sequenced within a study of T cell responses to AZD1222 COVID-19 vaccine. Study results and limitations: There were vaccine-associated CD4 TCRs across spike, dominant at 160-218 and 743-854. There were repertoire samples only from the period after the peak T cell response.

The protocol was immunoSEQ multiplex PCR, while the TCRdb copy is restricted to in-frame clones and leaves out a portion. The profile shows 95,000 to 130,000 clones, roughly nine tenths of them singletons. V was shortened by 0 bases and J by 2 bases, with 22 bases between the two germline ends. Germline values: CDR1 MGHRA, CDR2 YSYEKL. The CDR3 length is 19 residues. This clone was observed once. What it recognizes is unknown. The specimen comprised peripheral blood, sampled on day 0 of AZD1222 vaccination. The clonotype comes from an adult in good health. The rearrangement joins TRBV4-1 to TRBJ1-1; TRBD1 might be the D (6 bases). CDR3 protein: CASSQEWLRGGRKNTEAFF. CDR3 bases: TGCGCCAGCAGCCAAGAATGGTTAAGGGGGGGAAGAAAAAACACTGAAGCTTTCTTT.